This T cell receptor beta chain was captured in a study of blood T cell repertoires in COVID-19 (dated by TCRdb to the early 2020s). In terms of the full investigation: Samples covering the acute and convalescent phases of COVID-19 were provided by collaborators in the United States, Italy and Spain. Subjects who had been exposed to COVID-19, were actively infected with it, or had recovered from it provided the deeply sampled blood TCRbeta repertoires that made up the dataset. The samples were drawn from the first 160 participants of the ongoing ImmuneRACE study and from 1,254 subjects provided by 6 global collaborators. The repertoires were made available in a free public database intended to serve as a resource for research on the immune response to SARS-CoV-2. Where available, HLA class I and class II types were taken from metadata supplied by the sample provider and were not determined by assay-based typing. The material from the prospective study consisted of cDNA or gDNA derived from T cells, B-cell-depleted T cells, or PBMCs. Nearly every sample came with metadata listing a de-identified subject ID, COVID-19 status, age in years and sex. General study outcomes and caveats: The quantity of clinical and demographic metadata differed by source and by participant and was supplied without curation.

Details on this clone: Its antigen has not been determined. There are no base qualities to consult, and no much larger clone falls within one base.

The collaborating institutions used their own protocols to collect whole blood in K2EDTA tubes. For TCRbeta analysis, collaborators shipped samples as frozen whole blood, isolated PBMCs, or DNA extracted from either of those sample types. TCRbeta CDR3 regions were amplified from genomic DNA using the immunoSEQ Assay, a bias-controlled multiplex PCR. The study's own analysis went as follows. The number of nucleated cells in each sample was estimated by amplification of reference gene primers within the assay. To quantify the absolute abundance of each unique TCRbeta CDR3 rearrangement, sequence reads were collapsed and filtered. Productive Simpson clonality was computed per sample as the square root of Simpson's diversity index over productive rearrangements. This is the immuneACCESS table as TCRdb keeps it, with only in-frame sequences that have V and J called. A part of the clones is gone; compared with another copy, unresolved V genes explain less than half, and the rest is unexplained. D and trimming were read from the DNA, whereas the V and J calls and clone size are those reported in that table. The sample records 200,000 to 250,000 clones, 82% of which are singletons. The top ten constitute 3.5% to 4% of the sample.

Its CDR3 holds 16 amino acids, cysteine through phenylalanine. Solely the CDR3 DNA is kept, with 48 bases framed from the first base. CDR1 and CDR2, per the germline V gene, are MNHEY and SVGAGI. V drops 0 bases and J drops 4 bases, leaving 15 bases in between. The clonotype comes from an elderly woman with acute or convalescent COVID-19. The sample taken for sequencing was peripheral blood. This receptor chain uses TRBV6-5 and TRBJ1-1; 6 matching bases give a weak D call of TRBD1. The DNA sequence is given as TGTGCCAGCAGTTACTCCAAACTGGGGGCCGTCACTGAAGCTTTCTTT. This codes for CASSYSKLGAVTEAFF.